This TCR beta chain was identified in a study of CDR3 diversity in severe acne. TCRdb re-called the PCR reads through MiXCR, storing one row per CDR3 protein. Of under 95,000 distinct CDR3 sequences in the sample, approximately 52% were seen once. In the case of this clonotype: The DNA is left out, because the CDR3 cannot be placed on it with certainty; the CDR3 is given as TCRdb lists it.

The V gene's germline CDR1 is MNHEY and CDR2 SVGAGI. With termini counted, the CDR3 has 22 amino acids. The sample was blood. This sequence was found in a male donor in good health, serving as a control. The chain uses TRBV6-5 and TRBJ2-6; no DNA check was done on the table's D call, TRBD1. CDR3 sequence reads: CASSYAGSTDTQYFGPGTRLTF.